Each of the 31 T cell receptor beta chains below was sequenced from the same sample in a study of T cells in Graves' hyperthyroidism and ophthalmopathy. TCR beta CDR3 region amplification was performed from RNA transcripts. Initially, a first-round RT-PCR of the TCR CDR3 employed the HTBI primer set. Each CDR3 protein gets one entry after TCRdb re-called the multiplex PCR reads with MiXCR. The table includes some 50,000 distinct CDR3 sequences, about 54% detected once. The sequenced sample consisted of peripheral blood or thyroid tissue (not recorded which). The source is a man between 18 and 29 years old with Graves' hyperthyroidism.

The chain employs TRBV6-9 and TRBJ1-6; a possible D gene is TRBD1 (5 bases). Germline V gives CDR1 MNHGY, CDR2 SVAAGI. Trimming removed 6 bases from V and 7 bases from J, with 7 bases in between. This CDR3 region has 12 residues. CDR3 sequence (DNA): TGTGCCAGCAGGGGGGACAATTCACCCCTCCACTTT. This codes for CASRGDNSPLHF.

The chain couples TRBV7-6 to TRBJ2-2, with 7 bases aligning to TRBD2. Losses at the gene ends were 4 bases for V and 7 bases for J; bases not matched to a gene: 6. CDR3 length equals 14 residues. CDR1 is SGHVS, CDR2 FNYEAQ, per germline. CDR3 nucleotide sequence: TGTGCCAGCAGCTCCAGGGAGGGAATCGGGGAGCTGTTTTTT. Residues: CASSSREGIGELFF. Combining the CDR3 with reference TRBV7-6 and TRBJ2-2 gives the whole variable domain GAGVSQSPRYKVTKRGQDVALRCDPISGHVSLYWYRQALGQGPEFLTYFNYEAQQDKSGLPNDRFSAERPEGSISTLTIQRTEQRDSAMYRCASSSREGIGELFFGEGSRLTVL.

The chain couples TRBV28 to TRBJ2-7; TRBD1 agrees at 9 bases. Germline CDR1 is MDHEN and CDR2 is SYDVKM. CDR3 size: 17 residues. V shed 4 bases, J shed 2 bases, and the junction held 12 bases outside the gene matches. CDR3: CASSSPPGTGRTYEQYF. Here the CDR3 DNA reads TGTGCCAGCAGTTCACCCCCCGGGACAGGGAGAACCTACGAGCAGTACTTC.

The chain links TRBV20-1 to TRBJ1-6; tentative D call: TRBD1 (5 bases). From germline, CDR1 is DFQATT and CDR2 SNEGSKA (reference sequence). The CDR3 sequence is 15 residues long. V lost 3 bases to trimming and J lost 0 bases, with 9 bases between them. In nucleotides, the CDR3 is TGCAGTGCTAGGGGACGGAGCTCCTATAATTCACCCCTCCACTTT. This translates into CSARGRSSYNSPLHF.

Ten or more counts support this clonotype. This rearrangement joins TRBV10-3 to TRBJ2-3; 10 bases line up with TRBD1. Germline V gives CDR1 ENHRY, CDR2 SYGVKD. Trimming removed 6 bases from V and 0 bases from J; junction bases left unmatched: 12. The CDR3 runs to 18 residues. The CDR3 region has the DNA TGTGCCATCAGCACGCGCCCGGGACAGGGGCCGAGCACAGATACGCAGTATTTT. It specifies CAISTRPGQGPSTDTQYF.

The chain recombines TRBV2 with TRBJ2-5; the match to TRBD2 covers 8 bases. The CDR3 runs 12 residues. The germline V gene encodes CDR1 SNHLY and CDR2 FYNNEI. Trimming at V came to 4 bases and at J to 9 bases, leaving 4 bases not matched to a gene. In nucleotides, the CDR3 is TGTGCCAGCAGTGTGGGGACTAGGGCCCAGTACTTC. Amino acid sequence: CASSVGTRAQYF.

At least ten counts were recorded for this clonotype. The chain links TRBV6-5 to TRBJ1-6; 7 bases are a match to TRBD1. CDR3 length equals 16 residues. Germline values: CDR1 MNHEY, CDR2 SVGAGI. Trimming removed 2 bases from V and 7 bases from J; junction bases left unmatched: 8. The DNA for the CDR3 is TGTGCCAGCAGTTACGAACAGGGGCTCGGAAATTCACCCCTCCACTTT. It yields the protein CASSYEQGLGNSPLHF.

As regards this clonotype: No conserved phenylalanine or tryptophan is present at the end of the CDR3, so a read error is the likely explanation. The chain carries TRBV12-3 or TRBV12-4 and TRBJ1-4; D gene uncertain. This CDR3 is built from 15 residues. Here the CDR3 reads CASSSRLIGHENLFL. The DNA for the CDR3 is TGTGCCAGCAGTTCACGACTAATCGGTCATGAAAACCTGTTTTTA.

This clonotype was observed many times. The chain combines TRBV28 with TRBJ1-5; D is unresolved. The CDR3 extends over 15 amino acids. V gave up 3 bases and J gave up 1 base, with 10 bases separating them. Germline CDR1 MDHEN, CDR2 SYDVKM. The chain's CDR3 is CASSFPGGSNQPQHF. CDR3 DNA sequence: TGTGCCAGCAGTTTTCCGGGCGGGAGCAATCAGCCCCAGCATTTT.

V usage is TRBV7-6 and J usage is TRBJ2-5; 8 bases agree with TRBD1. The CDR3 consists of 13 residues. CDR1 SGHVS and CDR2 FNYEAQ come from the germline V gene. The junction had 9 bases not matched to a gene; V was cut back by 10 bases and J by 5 bases. CDR3 bases: TGTGCCACCAAGGACAGGGTTACGGAGACCCAGTACTTC. Protein product: CATKDRVTETQYF.

V gene TRBV7-3 combines with J gene TRBJ2-5; TRBD1 might be the D (6 bases). The CDR3 totals 12 residues. V was pared by 5 bases and J by 8 bases, with 12 bases between. Germline V gives CDR1 SGHTA, CDR2 FQGTGA. In DNA form, the CDR3 reads TGTGCCAGCAGCACTGACAGGAAAACCCAGTACTTC. Amino acids: CASSTDRKTQYF. The variable domain in full, with the rest retrieved from reference TRBV7-3 and TRBJ2-5, is GAGVSQTPSNKVTEKGKYVELRCDPISGHTALYWYRQSLGQGPEFLIYFQGTGAADDSGLPNDRFFAVRPEGSVSTLKIQRTERGDSAVYLCASSTDRKTQYFGPGTRLLVL.

There are many counts of this clonotype. The genes are TRBV5-1 and TRBJ1-6; 9 nucleotides line up with TRBD1. Germline V gene data show CDR1 as SGHRS and CDR2 as YFSETQ. J was trimmed by 9 bases and V by 4 bases; bases with no gene match: 8. CDR3 size: 15 residues. CDR3 nucleotide sequence: TGCGCCAGCAGCCTCGGGAGACAGGGGGGTTCACCCCTCCACTTT. Translation: CASSLGRQGGSPLHF.

Ten or more counts support this clonotype. V gene TRBV7-2 combines with J gene TRBJ2-3; TRBD2 agrees at 13 bases. The CDR3 is made up of 17 amino acids. The junction had 10 bases not matched to a gene; V was cut back by 5 bases and J by 5 bases. Germline lookup yields CDR1 SGHTA and CDR2 FQGNSA. Here the CDR3 DNA reads TGTGCCAGCAGCCAGAGGACTAGCGGGAGTTTTTTAGATACGCAGTATTTT. This sequence encodes CASSQRTSGSFLDTQYF. The whole variable domain, filled in from reference TRBV7-2 and TRBJ2-3, reads GAGVSQSPSNKVTEKGKDVELRCDPISGHTALYWYRQSLGQGLEFLIYFQGNSAPDKSGLPSDRFSAERTGGSVSTLTIQRTQQEDSAVYLCASSQRTSGSFLDTQYFGPGTRLTVL.

Of note for this clonotype: Mismatch with germline at one junction end may stem from a read error. This sequence joins TRBV5-1 and TRBJ1-4; TRBD1 matches 7 bases. The CDR3 sequence is 16 residues long. Germline CDR1 SGHRS, CDR2 YFSETQ. In DNA form, the CDR3 reads TGCGCCAGTAGCTGGGGGACAGCCAAATCTACTGAAAAACTGTATTTT. This encodes CASSWGTAKSTEKLYF.

V usage is TRBV25-1 and J usage is TRBJ1-4; 7 bases line up with TRBD1. J was trimmed by 7 bases and V by 0 bases; bases with no gene match: 8. There are 16 residues in the CDR3. Per the germline V gene, CDR1 is MGHDK and CDR2 is SYGVNS. The CDR3 region has the DNA TGTGCCAGCAGTGAATATTGGGAAACAGGGGTTGAAAAACTGTTTTTT. Translating gives CASSEYWETGVEKLFF.

V gene TRBV10-3 combines with J gene TRBJ1-1; D unclear. The V end lost 4 bases, the J end lost 0 bases, and 9 bases lay between the germline ends. CDR3 length: 14 residues. Germline values: CDR1 ENHRY, CDR2 SYGVKD. CDR3 DNA sequence: TGTGCCATCAGTGTGCAGGAGATGAACACTGAAGCTTTCTTT. This codes for CAISVQEMNTEAFF.

This clonotype was seen ten or more times. The chain recombines TRBV7-6 with TRBJ2-7; tentative D call: TRBD2 (5 bases). V was shortened by 5 bases and J by 3 bases, with 11 bases between the two germline ends. The germline V gene encodes CDR1 SGHVS and CDR2 FNYEAQ. There are 13 residues in the CDR3. The CDR3 region is CASSRYRGYEQYF. The CDR3 DNA reads as TGTGCCAGCAGCCGCTACCGGGGCTACGAGCAGTACTTC.

The sample holds many counts of this clonotype. This chain links TRBV6-1 with TRBJ2-2; tentative D call: TRBD2 (5 bases). The CDR3 contains 12 residues. The germline V gene has CDR1 MNHNS and CDR2 SASEGT. Trimming removed 10 bases from V and 7 bases from J, with 13 bases in between. The CDR3 nucleotides are TGTGCCATCGGGGTTAGAGGCGGGGAGCTGTTTTTT. Encoded protein: CAIGVRGGELFF.

The gene calls are TRBV5-6 and TRBJ1-2; a weak D match, TRBD1 (5 bases). Trimming pared 0 bases from V and 6 bases from J, leaving 15 bases between. This CDR3 spans 15 amino acids. From germline, CDR1 is SGHDT and CDR2 YYEEEE. CDR3 DNA sequence: TGTGCCAGCAGCTTGGTCCATCTGGGGGTGGATGGCTACACCTTC. It translates to CASSLVHLGVDGYTF. Full variable domain (outside the CDR3, taken from reference TRBV5-6 and TRBJ1-2): DAGVTQSPTHLIKTRGQQVTLRCSPKSGHDTVSWYQQALGQGPQFIFQYYEEEERQRGNFPDRFSGHQFPNYSSELNVNALLLGDSALYLCASSLVHLGVDGYTFGSGTRLTVV.

The V and J genes are TRBV12-3 or TRBV12-4 and TRBJ1-1; D call uncertain. The CDR3 covers 13 residues. V lost 7 bases and J 1 base, leaving 10 bases between the germline ends. The CDR3 nucleotides are TGTGCCAGCATCCATGAACGGAACACTGAAGCTTTCTTT. Its translation: CASIHERNTEAFF.

In its sample, this clonotype was seen many times. The chain couples TRBV10-3 to TRBJ1-2, with D maybe TRBD1 (5 bases). Trimming pared 0 bases from V and 3 bases from J, leaving 14 bases between. Looked up from germline, CDR1 is ENHRY and CDR2 is SYGVKD. The CDR3 is 16 residues long. CDR3 DNA: TGTGCCATCAGTGAGTCGCCCCACAGGCTCCACTATGGCTACACCTTC. Translating it yields CAISESPHRLHYGYTF.

This clonotype was counted many times. V usage is TRBV24-1 and J usage is TRBJ1-1; 9 bases are shared with TRBD1. Per the germline V gene, CDR1 is KGHDR and CDR2 is SFDVKD. The CDR3 length is 15 residues. V lost 4 bases and J lost 5; bases outside the gene matches: 7. CDR3 in DNA: TGTGCCACCAGTGAGGCCGGGACAGGGCAAACTGAAGCTTTCTTT. Its translation is CATSEAGTGQTEAFF.

Many counts were recorded for this clonotype. One junction end does not reproduce the germline sequence, and a read error may be involved. The chain links TRBV5-8 to TRBJ2-7, with a tentative D call TRBD1 (6 bases). The CDR3 runs 12 residues. Germline CDR1 and CDR2: SGHTS and YDEGEE. The CDR3 nucleotides read TGTGCCAGCAGCTTGGACGCGGGTACAGGGAACTTC. Encoded protein: CASSLDAGTGNF.

This clonotype was detected many times. The chain employs TRBV6-6 and TRBJ2-6; 10 bases match TRBD1. The V segment lost 4 bases and the J segment 2 bases; nucleotides outside the gene matches: 8. The germline V gene has CDR1 MNHNY and CDR2 SVGAGI (reference sequence). CDR3 length: 18 amino acids. The CDR3 nucleotides are TGTGCCAGCAGTTGGCCGGGACAGGGGATCCCTGGGGCCAACGTCCTGACTTTC. This translates into CASSWPGQGIPGANVLTF.

V usage is TRBV2 and J usage is TRBJ1-5, with TRBD1 identical over 10 bases. Looked up from germline, CDR1 is SNHLY and CDR2 is FYNNEI. CDR3 length equals 16 residues. J lost 3 bases, V lost 3 bases, and 5 bases had no gene match. The CDR3 DNA reads TGTGCCAGCAGTGAGACCGGGACAGGGGCCAATCAGCCCCAGCATTTT. Amino acids: CASSETGTGANQPQHF.

The chain is built from TRBV29-1 and TRBJ1-2; no clear D. V was pared by 5 bases and J by 3 bases, with 16 bases between. This CDR3 is 14 amino acids long. Germline V CDR1 and CDR2: SQVTM, ANQGSEA. The CDR3 region has the DNA TGCAGCGTTAGGCACAAGACGCCCTACTATGGCTACACCTTC. It yields the protein CSVRHKTPYYGYTF.

The J gene is TRBJ2-5, the V gene TRBV7-9; TRBD2 is a possible D gene (5 bases). The V and J ends lost 3 bases and 3 bases respectively, with 14 bases between them. The germline gives CDR1 SEHNR, CDR2 FQNEAQ (reference sequence). This CDR3 region has 15 residues. CDR3 bases: TGTGCCAGCAGCTTGGGTACCCGAGGGAAAGAGACCCAGTACTTC. Its protein product is CASSLGTRGKETQYF. Complete variable domain (other parts from reference TRBV7-9 and TRBJ2-5): DTGVSQNPRHKITKRGQNVTFRCDPISEHNRLYWYRQTLGQGPEFLTYFQNEAQLEKSRLLSDRFSAERPKGSFSTLEIQRTEQGDSAMYLCASSLGTRGKETQYFGPGTRLLVL.

On this clonotype itself: A read error is possible here, since a much larger clone lies one base away. The chain joins TRBV7-9 to TRBJ2-3; D possibly corresponds to TRBD2 (6 bases). The CDR3 is 15 amino acids. Germline CDR1 and CDR2: SEHNR and FQNEAQ (reference sequence). Deletions cut 5 bases from V and 8 bases from J, with 20 bases between. CDR3 sequence: CASSRAPGERGTQYF. The CDR3 DNA is TGTGCCAGCAGCCGGGCCCCGGGAGAAAGGGGTACGCAGTATTTT.

As regards this clonotype: A much larger clone differs from this one at a single base, so this may be a read error. This chain joins TRBV5-6 and TRBJ2-3; D is perhaps TRBD2 (5 bases). CDR3 length: 13 residues. Looked up from germline, CDR1 is SGHDT and CDR2 is YYEEEE. CDR3 residues: CVSSYQLVGRTYF. For the CDR3, the DNA is TGTGTCAGCAGCTACCAACTAGTTGGGCGAACGTATTTT.

This clonotype was detected ten times or more. CDR3 DNA: TGTGCCAGCAGCCACGATAGCGGGAGAGTGAACGAGCAGTACTTC. Its protein product is CASSHDSGRVNEQYF. This sequence joins TRBV9 and TRBJ2-7, with 9 bases matching TRBD2. This CDR3 region has 15 residues. The ends lost 4 bases at V and 5 bases at J; junction bases unmatched: 10. Germline V gene sequence: CDR1 SGDLS, CDR2 YYNGEE. Using reference TRBV9 and TRBJ2-7 for the parts outside the CDR3, the full variable domain is DSGVTQTPKHLITATGQRVTLRCSPRSGDLSVYWYQQSLDQGLQFLIQYYNGEERAKGNILERFSAQQFPDLHSELNLSSLELGDSALYFCASSHDSGRVNEQYFGPGTRLTVT.

The rearrangement uses TRBV29-1 and TRBJ2-5; 10 nucleotides match TRBD1. CDR3 length equals 13 residues. With 6 bases clipped from V and 5 bases from J, the junction kept 6 bases outside the gene matches. The germline gives CDR1 SQVTM, CDR2 ANQGSEA. Here the CDR3 DNA reads TGCAGCGTCTCAAGGACAGGGGGGGAGACCCAGTACTTC. It yields the protein CSVSRTGGETQYF. The complete variable domain, with remaining parts taken from reference TRBV29-1 and TRBJ2-5, reads SAVISQKPSRDICQRGTSLTIQCQVDSQVTMMFWYRQQPGQSLTLIATANQGSEATYESGFVIDKFPISRPNLTFSTLTVSNMSPEDSSIYLCSVSRTGGETQYFGPGTRLLVL.